This T cell receptor (beta chain) is drawn from a study of T-cell reconstitution after alpha-beta-depleted transplantation in children. Only a few counts were recorded for this clonotype. This sample's TCRbeta library carried unique molecular identifier barcodes. Each CDR3 protein is one row after TCRdb ran MiXCR on the PCR reads. The sample carries a few hundred thousand distinct CDR3 sequences, approximately 10% recorded once. This TCR was recovered from a human donor who donated a stem cell graft to a child with acute myeloid leukemia. The sample consisted of PBMCs from the stem cell graft donor, taken from the stem cell graft.

The CDR3 sequence: CASSQETGRVNEQFF. CDR3 DNA: TGTGCCAGCAGCCAAGAGACAGGGCGGGTTAATGAGCAGTTCTTC. This chain joins TRBV4-2 and TRBJ2-1, with TRBD1 matching 7 bases. Per the germline V gene, CDR1 is LGHNA and CDR2 is YNFKEQ. J gave up 7 bases and V 0 bases, and 6 bases lay outside the gene matches. This CDR3 spans 15 amino acids.